This TCR beta chain was found in a study of T-cell memory formation after mild COVID-19. In TCRdb, the 5' RACE reads were re-called with MiXCR into one record per CDR3 protein. Among some 40,000 distinct CDR3 sequences listed, about 7.3% were seen once. Study findings and constraints: Contracting clones from day 15 to 85 had balanced CD4/CD8; later expanders favoured CD4+. Nothing showed for sure that second-wave clones peaking on day 37 were SARS-CoV-2 specific.

The table lists this clonotype with many counts. Its antigen is undetermined. V shed 2 bases and J shed 1 base, with 9 bases lying between them. CDR1 is SGHDT, CDR2 YYEEEE, per germline. The CDR3 runs 14 residues. This TCR was sampled from a man aged 18 to 29 who had mild COVID-19 (a few samples of this study predate the infection). Cell type and time point are not known. V gene TRBV5-6 combines with J gene TRBJ2-5; D call uncertain. The sample was PBMCs or a T cell subset sorted from them (not recorded which). The CDR3 sequence: CASSFGILQETQYF. CDR3 in DNA: TGTGCCAGCAGCTTTGGAATCCTCCAAGAGACCCAGTACTTC.